This T cell receptor (beta chain) was profiled in a study of T cells in localized non-small cell lung cancer. Produced via immunoSEQ multiplex PCR; TCRdb's table is partial and in-frame only. The table includes around 33,000 clones, roughly four fifths detected once. For this clone: The antigen is unknown.

The CDR3 length is 14 residues. Germline CDR1 MRHNA, CDR2 SNTAGT. The V and J ends lost 6 bases and 1 base respectively, with 12 bases between them. Findings and caveats of the study: Within adjacent lung there appeared a median around 60 of the top 100 tumor clones. Only one tumor region went through sequencing, so heterogeneity may still be there. Maximal T cell clonality occurred in uninvolved adjacent lung, with tumor ranking below it.

This receptor was taken from a male donor aged 60 or over with stage III squamous cell lung carcinoma. This rearrangement joins TRBV6-4 to TRBJ1-1; D unclear. The specimen was peripheral blood, collected before any cancer treatment. For the CDR3, the DNA is TGTGCCAGCAGCCAACGGGGAGGGAACACTGAAGCTTTCTTT. As protein: CASSQRGGNTEAFF.